This TCR beta chain was recorded in a study of blood T cells in healthy people across ages. A second PCR, run for roughly 7 to 11 cycles, used a sample-barcoded 5' primer plus a J-beta primer mix. Every cDNA molecule bore a tag from a template-switch adaptor containing 12 random nucleotides. TCRdb re-called the 5' RACE reads through MiXCR, storing one row per CDR3 protein. The profile shows about 670,000 distinct CDR3 sequences, over 40% of them singletons. This CDR3 spans 18 amino acids. Trimming shortened V by 7 bases and J by 0 bases, and 19 bases separated the two germline ends. General study findings and limits: A greater number of naive CD4+ cells and higher diversity distinguished long-lived donors from aged donors. Researchers report that TCR beta diversity correlated strongly with naive T cell percentage.

Healthy Caucasian individuals from Russia aged about 6 to 100 served as donors. This clonotype was observed many times. The antigen is not known. This chain links TRBV12-3 or TRBV12-4 with TRBJ1-6, with D tentatively TRBD1 (6 bases). The sequence was collected from a woman of 80 years or more in good health. Sequenced input: blood. The CDR3 protein is CASKPTGRGLSYNSPLHF. CDR3 sequence (DNA): TGTGCCAGCAAACCGACAGGTCGCGGTCTCTCCTATAATTCACCCCTCCACTTT.